The entry below gives a single T cell receptor (beta chain) sequence along with its context. Trimming pared 8 bases from V and 1 base from J, leaving 5 bases between. Germline lookup yields CDR1 GTSNPN and CDR2 SVGIG (reference sequence). This CDR3 is built from 10 residues. Reverse transcription of about 0.45 to 1 ug RNA was carried out with random hexamers. TCRdb called the immunoSEQ multiplex PCR reads again in MiXCR, with one record for every CDR3 protein. Here the sample spans 150,000 to 180,000 distinct CDR3 sequences, roughly 95% being singletons. This specimen comes from a study of CD8 T cells in Susac syndrome.

The chain recombines TRBV30 with TRBJ1-1; D gene unclear. The sequenced sample consisted of CD4+ T cells from PBMCs. This receptor was obtained from a human donor with Susac syndrome. CDR3 sequence reads: CARWNTEAFF. In DNA, the CDR3 is TGTGCCCGGTGGAACACTGAAGCTTTCTTT.